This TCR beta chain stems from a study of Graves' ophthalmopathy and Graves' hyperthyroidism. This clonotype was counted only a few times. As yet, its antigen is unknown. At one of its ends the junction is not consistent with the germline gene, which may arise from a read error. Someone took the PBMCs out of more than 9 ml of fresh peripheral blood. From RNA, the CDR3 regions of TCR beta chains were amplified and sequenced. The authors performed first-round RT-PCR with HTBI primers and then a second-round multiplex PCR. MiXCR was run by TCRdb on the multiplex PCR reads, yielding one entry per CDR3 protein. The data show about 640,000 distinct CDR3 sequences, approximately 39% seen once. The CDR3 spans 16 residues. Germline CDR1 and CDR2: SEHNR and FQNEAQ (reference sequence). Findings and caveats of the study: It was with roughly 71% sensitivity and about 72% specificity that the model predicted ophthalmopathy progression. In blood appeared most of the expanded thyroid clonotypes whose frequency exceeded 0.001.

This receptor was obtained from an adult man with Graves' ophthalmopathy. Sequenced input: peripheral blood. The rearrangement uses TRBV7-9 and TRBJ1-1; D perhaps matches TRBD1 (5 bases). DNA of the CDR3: TGCGCCAGCAGCCAAGATCTTTGGGGGGGGGACACTGAAGCTTTCTTT. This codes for CASSQDLWGGDTEAFF.